This note documents a single T cell receptor beta chain sequence. Its antigen is undetermined. TCRdb reprocessed the 5' RACE reads via MiXCR and lists one record per CDR3 protein. The sample yields roughly 470,000 distinct CDR3 sequences, roughly 25% seen once. This specimen belongs to a study of CD8 T cells in ankylosing spondylitis. Study-wide points: Seven or eight highly homologous variants made up a TCR beta motif, and this motif appeared characteristic of ankylosing spondylitis blood. Researchers report that disease-linked clones proved CD8+ and relatively rare in peripheral blood.

Source material: blood, either unsorted or a sorted T cell fraction (not recorded which). The TCR sequence derives from a male donor with ankylosing spondylitis.

DNA for the CDR3: TGTGCCAGCAGCCTCCGGGACAGGGGAGGTGGCTACACCTTC. It yields the protein CASSLRDRGGGYTF. This chain links TRBV6-1 with TRBJ1-2; 10 nucleotides agree with TRBD1. Per the germline V gene, CDR1 is MNHNS and CDR2 is SASEGT. The CDR3 is 14 amino acids. The V and J ends lost 6 bases and 7 bases, in that order; junction bases with no gene match: 8.